This is a list of T cell receptor beta chains from one sample in a study of PD-1 blockade in classical Hodgkin lymphoma. Only in-frame clones appear in the TCRdb table, and some are missing; sequencing was by immunoSEQ multiplex PCR. Here the sample spans 3,500 to 4,500 clones, around four fifths being singletons. The specimen comprised peripheral blood mononuclear cells (PBMCs), sampled at baseline. The source is a human donor with classical Hodgkin lymphoma. Both conserved end residues are part of each CDR3. The D gene is left open where the match is weak. For some rows the clone size is stated as once, few or many, or as a class when expanded; others skip it.

d_call	clone_size	v_call	j_call	cdr3_aa
NA	medium-sized	TRBV15	TRBJ2-5	CATSSSAGETQYF
NA	NA	TRBV27	TRBJ1-5	CASSSTRGLNQPQHF
NA	NA	TRBV6-6	TRBJ2-1	CASSSPREDLFF
NA	NA	TRBV27	TRBJ2-7	CASSLSGLGIYEQYF
TRBD2	large	TRBV4-1	TRBJ2-3	CASSHMTSSTDTQYF
NA	NA	TRBV4-1	TRBJ2-1	CASSQDLGVGSYNEQFF
NA	NA	TRBV6-1	TRBJ2-2	CASKGTSNTGELFF
TRBD2	once	TRBV6-1	TRBJ2-2	CATGTSGYTGELFF
NA	NA	TRBV5-6	TRBJ1-3	CASSWGISGNTIYF
NA	NA	TRBV30	TRBJ1-5	CAWSEGPNQPQHF
TRBD2	once	TRBV10-2	TRBJ2-7	CASGFGGVSSYEQYF
TRBD1	few	TRBV27	TRBJ1-1	CASSSGQMNTEAFF
NA	NA	TRBV25-1	TRBJ1-2	CASREGANYGYTF
NA	NA	TRBV7-2	TRBJ1-2	CASSLAVSNYGYTF
TRBD1	NA	TRBV5-4	TRBJ2-3	CASSLGQGSTDTQYF
NA	NA	TRBV6-1	TRBJ2-6	CAANRGSSGANVLTF
NA	NA	TRBV30	TRBJ2-1	CAWSVGGSSYNEQFF
NA	NA	TRBV19	TRBJ2-7	CASSSAGGYEQYF
TRBD1	NA	TRBV6-6	TRBJ1-1	CASNPHDRGVAEAFF
TRBD2	once	TRBV7-3	TRBJ2-3	CASSYRSGGTTDTQYF
NA	NA	TRBV6-1	TRBJ1-3	CASTRGQGNTIYF
TRBD1	NA	TRBV4-2	TRBJ2-2	CASSQGQGSTGELFF
NA	few	TRBV11-2	TRBJ1-1	CASSPTGHHTEAFF
NA	once	TRBV6-1	TRBJ1-6	CASRTTPASPLHF
NA	once	TRBV2	TRBJ1-5	CASSPLNVQPQHF
TRBD2	NA	TRBV11-2	TRBJ2-3	CASSLDPSGYTDTQYF
NA	NA	TRBV21-1	TRBJ1-2	CASSRKALTGYTF
NA	NA	TRBV15	TRBJ2-7	CATSRDGRGYEQYF
TRBD1	NA	TRBV7-9	NA	CASSRDRGHRYEQYF
NA	NA	TRBV6-5	TRBJ1-1	CASKNGRTNTEAFF
NA	NA	TRBV5-8	TRBJ2-7	CASSLDRMGDYEQYF
TRBD1	NA	TRBV11-1	TRBJ1-2	CASSKPGQGTSSGYTF
TRBD1	NA	TRBV6-7	TRBJ1-5	CASSYSRDSNQPQHF
TRBD1	NA	TRBV10-1	TRBJ2-7	CASSEDRGASYEQYF
NA	NA	TRBV7-6	TRBJ2-3	CASGGLGEIGDTQYF
TRBD2	NA	TRBV6-5	TRBJ2-1	CASSSSGLALYNEQFF
TRBD2	NA	TRBV27	TRBJ2-3	CASSLASGGLLEYF
NA	NA	TRBV7-2	TRBJ1-1	CASSLGRERAEAFF
TRBD1	NA	TRBV6-5	TRBJ2-1	CASSSGTASYNEQFF
NA	once	TRBV6-5	TRBJ2-1	CASSYGESSYNEQFF
TRBD1	few	TRBV18	TRBJ1-3	CASSPPARGRGNTIYF
NA	NA	TRBV18	TRBJ2-3	CASSPTKGGTDTQYF
NA	once	TRBV7-2	TRBJ2-4	CASSPIRGANIQYF
NA	NA	TRBV7-2	TRBJ1-6	CASSFDSGYNTYNSPLHF
NA	large	TRBV7-6	TRBJ1-6	CASSSNINSPLHF
TRBD2	NA	TRBV7-2	TRBJ2-1	CASTPGRTSGRNEQFF
NA	NA	TRBV6-5	TRBJ1-3	CASSYDRYSGNTIYF
NA	NA	TRBV18	TRBJ1-1	CASSQGRPRDTEAFF
NA	NA	TRBV30	TRBJ1-3	CACSPGNTIYF
NA	NA	TRBV28	TRBJ1-6	CASSLSGGSPLHF
NA	NA	TRBV7-3	TRBJ2-3	CASSPGLSTDTQYF